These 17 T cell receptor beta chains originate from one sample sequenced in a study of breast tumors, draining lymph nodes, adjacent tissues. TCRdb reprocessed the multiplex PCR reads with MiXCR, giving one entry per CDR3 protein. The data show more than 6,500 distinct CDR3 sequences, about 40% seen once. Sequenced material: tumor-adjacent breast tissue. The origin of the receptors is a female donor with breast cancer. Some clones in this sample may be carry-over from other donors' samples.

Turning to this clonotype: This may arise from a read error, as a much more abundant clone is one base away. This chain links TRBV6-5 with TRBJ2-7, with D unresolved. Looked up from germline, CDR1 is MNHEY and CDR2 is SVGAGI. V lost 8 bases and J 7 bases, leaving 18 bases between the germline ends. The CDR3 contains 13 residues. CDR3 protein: CASSSGDVREQYF. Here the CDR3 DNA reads TGTGCCAGCTCCTCTGGAGACGTTAGGGAGCAGTACTTC.

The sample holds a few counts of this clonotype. The CDR3 loop reads CATSDEGYGYTF. The CDR3 coding sequence is TGTGCCACCAGTGATGAGGGTTATGGCTACACCTTC. The genes are TRBV24-1 and TRBJ1-2; no reliable D call. The V and J ends lost 3 bases and 5 bases respectively, with 6 bases between them. CDR3 size: 12 residues. Germline V gene sequence: CDR1 KGHDR, CDR2 SFDVKD.

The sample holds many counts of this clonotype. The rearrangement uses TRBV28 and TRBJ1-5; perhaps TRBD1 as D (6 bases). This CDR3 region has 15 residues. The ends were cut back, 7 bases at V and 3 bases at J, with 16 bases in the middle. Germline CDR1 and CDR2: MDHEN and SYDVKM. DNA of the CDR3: TGTGCCAGCATAAAGGCAGGGGTTCCCAATCAGCCCCAGCATTTT. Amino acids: CASIKAGVPNQPQHF.

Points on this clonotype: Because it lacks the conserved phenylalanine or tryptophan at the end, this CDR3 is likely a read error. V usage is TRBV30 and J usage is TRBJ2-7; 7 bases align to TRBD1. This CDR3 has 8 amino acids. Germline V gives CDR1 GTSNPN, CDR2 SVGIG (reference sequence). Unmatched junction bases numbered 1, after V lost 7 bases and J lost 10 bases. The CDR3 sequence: CASGGQYS. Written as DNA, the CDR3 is TGTGCCTCAGGGGGACAGTACTCC.

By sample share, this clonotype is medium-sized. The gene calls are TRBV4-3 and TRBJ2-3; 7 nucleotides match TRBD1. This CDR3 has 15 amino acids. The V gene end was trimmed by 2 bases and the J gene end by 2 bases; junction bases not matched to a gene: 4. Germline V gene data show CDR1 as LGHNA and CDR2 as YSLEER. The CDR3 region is CASSQQGQNTDTQYF. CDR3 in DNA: TGCGCCAGCAGCCAACAGGGACAGAACACAGATACGCAGTATTTT.

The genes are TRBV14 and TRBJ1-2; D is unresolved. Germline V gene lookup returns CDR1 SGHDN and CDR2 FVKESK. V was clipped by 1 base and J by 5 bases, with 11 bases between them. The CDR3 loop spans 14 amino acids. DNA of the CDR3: TGTGCCAGCAGCCAAGCGGTATCGGGGTATGGCTACACCTTC. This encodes CASSQAVSGYGYTF.

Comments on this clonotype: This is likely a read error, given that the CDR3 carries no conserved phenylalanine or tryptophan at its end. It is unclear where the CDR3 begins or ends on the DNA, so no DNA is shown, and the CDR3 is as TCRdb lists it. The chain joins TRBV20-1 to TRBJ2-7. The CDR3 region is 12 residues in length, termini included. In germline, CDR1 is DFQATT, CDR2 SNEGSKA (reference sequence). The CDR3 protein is CSARNYPYERYL.

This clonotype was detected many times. CDR3 DNA sequence: TGTGCCAGCAGCTTACCGGGACAGACCCAGTACTTC. Translated, it gives CASSLPGQTQYF. V and J are TRBV7-2 and TRBJ2-5; D might be TRBD1 or TRBD2, each matching 5 bases. Trimming cost V 2 bases and J 6 bases, with 7 bases left between them. Germline V gives CDR1 SGHTA, CDR2 FQGNSA. This CDR3 has 12 amino acids. The full variable domain, completed using reference TRBV7-2 and TRBJ2-5, is GAGVSQSPSNKVTEKGKDVELRCDPISGHTALYWYRQSLGQGLEFLIYFQGNSAPDKSGLPSDRFSAERTGGSVSTLTIQRTQQEDSAVYLCASSLPGQTQYFGPGTRLLVL.

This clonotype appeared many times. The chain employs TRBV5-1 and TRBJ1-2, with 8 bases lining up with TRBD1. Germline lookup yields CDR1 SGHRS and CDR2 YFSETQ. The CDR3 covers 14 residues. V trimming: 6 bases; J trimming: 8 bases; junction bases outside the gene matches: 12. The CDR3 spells CASKESRGPGGYTF. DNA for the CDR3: TGCGCCAGCAAAGAGTCCAGGGGGCCCGGGGGCTACACCTTC.

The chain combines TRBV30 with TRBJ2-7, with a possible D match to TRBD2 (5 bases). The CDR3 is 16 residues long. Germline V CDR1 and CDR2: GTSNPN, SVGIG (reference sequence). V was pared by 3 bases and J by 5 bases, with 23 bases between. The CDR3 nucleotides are TGTGCCTGGAGCGTACGGAGGTGGCCCACGCAAAACGAGCAGTACTTC. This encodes CAWSVRRWPTQNEQYF.

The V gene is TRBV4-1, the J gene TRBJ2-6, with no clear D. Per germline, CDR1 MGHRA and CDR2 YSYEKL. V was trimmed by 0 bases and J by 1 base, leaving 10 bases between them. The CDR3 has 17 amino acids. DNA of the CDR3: TGCGCCAGCAGCCAAGAAGGACGGCTTTCTGGGGCCAACGTCCTGACTTTC. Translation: CASSQEGRLSGANVLTF.

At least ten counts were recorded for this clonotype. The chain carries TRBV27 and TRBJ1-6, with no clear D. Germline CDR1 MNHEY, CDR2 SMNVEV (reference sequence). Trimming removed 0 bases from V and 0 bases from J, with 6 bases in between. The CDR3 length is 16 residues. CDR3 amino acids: CASSLSGPSYNSPLHF. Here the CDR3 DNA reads TGTGCCAGCAGTTTATCCGGTCCCTCCTATAATTCACCCCTCCACTTT.

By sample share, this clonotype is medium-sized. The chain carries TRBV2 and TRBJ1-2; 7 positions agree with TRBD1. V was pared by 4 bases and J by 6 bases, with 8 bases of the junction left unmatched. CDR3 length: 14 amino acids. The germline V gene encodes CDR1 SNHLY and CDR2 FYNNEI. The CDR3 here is CASSGPGGLNGYTF. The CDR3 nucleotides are TGTGCCAGCAGTGGTCCAGGGGGGCTGAATGGCTACACCTTC.

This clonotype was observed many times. CDR3 coding DNA: TGCGCCACCTCGCGGGGTAGCACAGATACGCAGTATTTT. It is translated as CATSRGSTDTQYF. The chain recombines TRBV5-1 with TRBJ2-3, with D perhaps TRBD2 (6 bases). Trimming left V 9 bases short and J 0 bases short, with 11 bases between. The CDR3 sequence is 13 residues long. Germline V gene sequence: CDR1 SGHRS, CDR2 YFSETQ.

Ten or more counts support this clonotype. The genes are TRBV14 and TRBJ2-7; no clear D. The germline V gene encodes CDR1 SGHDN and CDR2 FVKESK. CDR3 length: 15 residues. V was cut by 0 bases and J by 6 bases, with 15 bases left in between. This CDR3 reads CASSQDSGRLIEQYF. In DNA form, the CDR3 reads TGTGCCAGCAGCCAAGATTCCGGCAGGTTAATCGAGCAGTACTTC.

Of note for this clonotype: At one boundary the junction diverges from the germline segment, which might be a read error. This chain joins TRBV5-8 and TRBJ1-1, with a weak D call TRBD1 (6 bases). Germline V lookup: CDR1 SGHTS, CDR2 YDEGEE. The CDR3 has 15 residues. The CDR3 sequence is CACSLETGRGAEAFF. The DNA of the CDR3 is TGTGCCTGCAGCTTAGAAACAGGGCGGGGGGCTGAAGCTTTCTTT.

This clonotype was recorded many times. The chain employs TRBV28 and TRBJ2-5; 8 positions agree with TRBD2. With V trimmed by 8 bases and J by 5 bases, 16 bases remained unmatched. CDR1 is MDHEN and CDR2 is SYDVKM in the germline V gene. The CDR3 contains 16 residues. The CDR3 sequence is CASRKPPGLVVETQYF. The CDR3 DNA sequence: TGTGCCAGCCGAAAACCACCGGGACTAGTTGTGGAGACCCAGTACTTC. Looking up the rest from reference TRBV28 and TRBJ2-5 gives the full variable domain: DVKVTQSSRYLVKRTGEKVFLECVQDMDHENMFWYRQDPGLGLRLIYFSYDVKMKEKGDIPEGYSVSREKKERFSLILESASTNQTSMYLCASRKPPGLVVETQYFGPGTRLLVL.